This TCR beta chain was retrieved from a study of shared clonotypes between healthy human individuals (dated by TCRdb to 2020 to 2022). Regarding the research as a whole: The cohort included three men and a couple of women between 18 and 49 years of age. Per donor, three plates each were used for CD4 naive and CD4 memory, two for CD8 naive, and one for CD8 memory. To estimate repertoire size and how much clonotypes are shared between individuals, the study performed deep sequencing of blood TCR repertoires from a few healthy adults. To increase sequencing depth and limit assay-specific biases, different laboratories used diverse techniques to prepare libraries and sequence TCR repertoires. Between about 0.85 and 9.5 billion PBMCs per donor were obtained by leukapheresis.

Using the deep immunoSEQ assay, TCR CDR3 regions were amplified from genomic DNA by multiplex PCR. Extracted genomic DNA from each cell subset was spread evenly across all wells of several immunoSEQ 96-well plates, with each plate serving as a replicate. For sorted subsets, about 200 ng genomic DNA, equal to some 30,000 T cell genomes, was loaded into each replicate PCR. Purified libraries were measured with a Qubit 3.0 fluorometer, size-checked on a Bioanalyzer 2100, and measured again with the KAPA Library Quantification kit. Every immunoSEQ 96-well plate was sequenced on a separate single-read 150-cycle Illumina NextSeq 550 flow cell. The paper's data handling went like this. Because the immunoSEQ output held only junctional sequences and lacked quality scores, the filtering could not match the filtering applied to full-length reads. To assign V/J genes and CDR3, sequences were annotated against IMGT germline references using PyIR, a Python wrapper for IgBLAST v1.9. Any read was removed if the V/J assignment was weak (E-value above 1e-6), the CDR3 was missing, or the read contained stop codons, out-of-frame junctions, or ambiguous translated residues. V3J clonotypes were defined as sequences sharing the same inferred V gene, J gene, and CDR3 amino acid sequence. Percentage overlap between repertoires was calculated by dividing the number of shared unique clonotypes by the size of the smaller repertoire. Three approaches were used to assess repertoire richness: RTK rarefaction, the Chao1 estimator, and Recon v2.1 estimates of unobserved clonotypes. Generation probabilities were computed with OLGA for all TCRbeta clonotypes obtained by the gDNA method from four donors. TCRdb holds this immuneACCESS table with in-frame rearrangements only. Some clones are missing; in checked studies, unresolved V genes explain under half, and the rest has no known cause. V and J calls and clone size are as listed in that table; D and trimming were resolved from the DNA. Present in this sample are around 330,000 clones, roughly 70% of which were seen just once. The ten largest clonotypes hold under 13% of the sample.

Donors were healthy HIV-negative adults with no recently reported acute infections or vaccinations. Only Caucasian adults living in Nashville, Tennessee, USA were represented among the donors. CD4+ T cells were enriched through magnetic negative selection, after which naive cells were positively selected on CD45RA and the remaining negative fraction served as the memory subset. After blood collection by leukapheresis, PBMCs were isolated using Ficoll-Histopaque density gradient centrifugation and then cryopreserved in the vapor phase of liquid nitrogen. Analytical flow cytometry was used to check the purity and quantity of each magnetically sorted T cell population. Genomic DNA was isolated from every sorted fraction and measured by UV absorbance on a Nanodrop 2000c. The CDR3 measures 18 amino acids from cysteine to phenylalanine. Only the CDR3 DNA stays, 54 bases, in frame from base 1. CDR1 and CDR2, looked up from the germline V gene (reference sequence), are MNHEY and SMNVEV. Germline trimming: 3 bases from V, 0 bases from J; junction bases outside gene matches: 8.

In regard to this clone: It has no known antigen specificity. No much larger clone exists at a distance of one base, and base qualities are not known.

Overall study results and their limits: Rarefaction of sorted-subset datasets indicated incomplete sequencing despite the large sequencing depth. When several donors were compared, the shared fraction of clonotypes was roughly 4.8% for naive CD4, 3% to 4% for naive CD8, 2.3% for memory CD4, and 0.35% to 0.4% for memory CD8. Based on pairwise subsampling, the degree of clonotype sharing among donors was expected to be affected by sequencing depth. The small number of donors limited the genetic and exposure-history diversity represented. Naive subsets generally had larger estimated clonotype richness than memory subsets. Compared with non-shared clonotypes, the clonotypes found in all four sorted-subset donors had higher generation probabilities. Sampling was restricted to blood, and TCR repertoires in tissues likely differ from the TCR repertoires found in blood.

Material for sequencing was memory CD4+ T cells sorted from blood. Reading the label with the study, this specimen's cell subset or site is: CD45RA-negative fraction. The rearranged chain carries TRBV27 and TRBJ2-6; 7 bases in between match TRBD1. This TCR derives from a man between 25 and 39 years old in good health. The nucleotides are TGTGCCAGCAGTTTTGAGTGGGACAGACTCTCTGGGGCCAACGTCCTGACTTTC. The resulting protein is CASSFEWDRLSGANVLTF.